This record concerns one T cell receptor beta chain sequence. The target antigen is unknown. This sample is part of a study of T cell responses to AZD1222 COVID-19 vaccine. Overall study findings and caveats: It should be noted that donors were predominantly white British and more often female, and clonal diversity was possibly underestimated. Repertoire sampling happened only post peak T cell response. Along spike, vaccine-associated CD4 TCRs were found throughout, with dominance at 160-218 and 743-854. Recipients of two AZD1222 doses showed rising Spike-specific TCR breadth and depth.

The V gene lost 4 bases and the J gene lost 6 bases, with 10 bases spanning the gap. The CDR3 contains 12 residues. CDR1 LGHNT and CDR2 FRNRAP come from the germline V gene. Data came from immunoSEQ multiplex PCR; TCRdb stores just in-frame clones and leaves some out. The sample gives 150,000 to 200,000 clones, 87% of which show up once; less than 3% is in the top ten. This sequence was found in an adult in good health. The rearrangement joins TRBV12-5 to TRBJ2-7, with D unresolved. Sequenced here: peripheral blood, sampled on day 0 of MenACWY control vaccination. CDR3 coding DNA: TGTGCTAGTGGTTCCGCTAGATTCGAGCAGTACTTC. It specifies CASGSARFEQYF.